The 29 T cell receptor beta chains presented below share a single source sample, sequenced in a study of blood T cell repertoires in COVID-19. Only in-frame clones appear in the TCRdb table, and some are missing; sequencing was by immunoSEQ multiplex PCR. The data contain 65,000 to 80,000 clones, roughly 82% of them singletons. The sample consisted of peripheral blood. These receptors were obtained from a man aged 50 to 59 with acute or convalescent COVID-19.

The chain has TRBV20-1 and TRBJ2-7; TRBD2 matches 7 bases. There are 12 residues in the CDR3. Germline-derived CDR1 and CDR2 are DFQATT and SNEGSKA (reference sequence). The junction had 4 bases not matched to a gene; V was cut back by 3 bases and J by 5 bases. Here the CDR3 DNA reads TGCAGTGCTAGTCGGGGAGGGAACGAGCAGTACTTC. Its translation is CSASRGGNEQYF.

The chain recombines TRBV5-6 with TRBJ2-1, with 7 bases fitting TRBD2. This CDR3 is 16 amino acids long. CDR1 and CDR2 from the germline V gene are SGHDT and YYEEEE. With 5 bases clipped from V and 2 bases from J, the junction kept 10 bases outside the gene matches. The CDR3 spells CASSQDRGETYNEQFF. The DNA for the CDR3 is TGTGCCAGCAGTCAGGATCGGGGGGAGACCTACAATGAGCAGTTCTTC. Full variable domain (rest looked up from reference TRBV5-6 and TRBJ2-1): DAGVTQSPTHLIKTRGQQVTLRCSPKSGHDTVSWYQQALGQGPQFIFQYYEEEERQRGNFPDRFSGHQFPNYSSELNVNALLLGDSALYLCASSQDRGETYNEQFFGPGTRLTVL.

The chain has TRBV4-2 and TRBJ2-5, with 8 positions matching TRBD2. V shed 2 bases and J 13 bases; nucleotides not matched to a gene: 9. The germline gives CDR1 LGHNA, CDR2 YNFKEQ. The CDR3 totals 13 residues. The CDR3 bases are TGTGCCAGCAGCCAAACGACAGCGGGAGTGTTGTACTTC. As protein: CASSQTTAGVLYF.

This sequence joins TRBV6-6 and TRBJ1-5; D uncertain. With 0 bases removed from V and 6 bases from J, the gap between germline ends came to 15 bases. This CDR3 contains 16 residues. Germline CDR1 MNHNY, CDR2 SVGAGI (reference sequence). The CDR3, as DNA: TGTGCCAGCAGTTACTCGCTTTCCAGGTACGGTCAGCCCCAGCATTTT. Translating gives CASSYSLSRYGQPQHF.

This chain connects TRBV4-1 to TRBJ1-6; TRBD1 agrees at 10 bases. With 4 bases clipped from V and 5 bases from J, the junction kept 2 bases outside the gene matches. Looked up from germline, CDR1 is MGHRA and CDR2 is YSYEKL. The length of the CDR3 is 15 residues. The CDR3 region is CASSLGQGNNSPLHF. In DNA, the CDR3 is TGCGCCAGCAGCCTGGGACAGGGGAATAATTCACCCCTCCACTTT.

This clone was picked up one time. The chain recombines TRBV7-9 with TRBJ2-4; TRBD1 is a possible D gene (5 bases). The CDR3 runs 16 residues. Germline-derived CDR1 and CDR2 are SEHNR and FQNEAQ (reference sequence). V lost 5 bases and J lost 0, with 14 bases in between. The CDR3 DNA reads TGTGCCAGCAGCACCGACAGTATATTAGCCAAAAACATTCAGTACTTC. This translates into CASSTDSILAKNIQYF.

The chain employs TRBV7-7 and TRBJ2-2; 8 bases match TRBD1. Trimming at V came to 0 bases and at J to 7 bases, leaving 7 bases not matched to a gene. Germline V gene lookup returns CDR1 SSHAT and CDR2 FNYEAQ (reference sequence). The CDR3 has 16 residues. Here the CDR3 DNA reads TGTGCCAGCAGCTTAGCGCGGGCAGGGGGCTACGGGGAGCTGTTTTTT. Protein sequence: CASSLARAGGYGELFF.

This clone appeared a few times. CDR3 sequence: CASSLTHMNTEAFF. CDR3 nucleotides: TGTGCCAGCAGCTTAACACACATGAACACTGAAGCTTTCTTT. V is TRBV7-2 and J is TRBJ1-1; D gene unclear. Germline V gives CDR1 SGHTA, CDR2 FQGNSA. This CDR3 comprises 14 residues. Trimming pared 2 bases from V and 0 bases from J, leaving 7 bases between. Variable domain in full (rest from reference TRBV7-2 and TRBJ1-1): GAGVSQSPSNKVTEKGKDVELRCDPISGHTALYWYRQSLGQGLEFLIYFQGNSAPDKSGLPSDRFSAERTGGSVSTLTIQRTQQEDSAVYLCASSLTHMNTEAFFGQGTRLTVV.

The chain employs TRBV28 and TRBJ1-5, with D possibly being TRBD1 (5 bases). V was pared by 7 bases and J by 3 bases, with 19 bases between. The CDR3 extends over 16 amino acids. The germline V gene has CDR1 MDHEN and CDR2 SYDVKM. CDR3 bases: TGTGCCAGCATAGGCGGGGCTGTGTGGGCCAATCAGCCCCAGCATTTT. Translation: CASIGGAVWANQPQHF.

The chain is built from TRBV7-8 and TRBJ1-2, with 7 bases lining up with TRBD1. CDR3 length: 17 residues. Looked up from germline, CDR1 is SGHVS and CDR2 is FQNEAQ. Losses at the gene ends were 0 bases for V and 4 bases for J; bases not matched to a gene: 11. The DNA for the CDR3 is TGTGCCAGCAGCTTAGCTGAGCAGGGGGTCGGTGGCTATGGCTACACCTTC. This sequence encodes CASSLAEQGVGGYGYTF.

The chain employs TRBV5-1 and TRBJ1-2; D uncertain. Trimming stripped 0 bases from V and 1 base from J, with 7 bases between. Germline CDR1 is SGHRS and CDR2 is YFSETQ. CDR3 length: 14 amino acids. CDR3: CASSLVHINYGYTF. CDR3 DNA: TGCGCCAGCAGCTTGGTTCACATTAACTATGGCTACACCTTC.

This sequence joins TRBV29-1 and TRBJ1-1; TRBD1 matches 7 bases. The CDR3 has 13 amino acids. The V gene's germline CDR1 is SQVTM and CDR2 ANQGSEA. The V and J ends lost 5 bases and 1 base, in that order; junction bases with no gene match: 4. The CDR3 sequence: CSVQGQPNTEAFF. CDR3 coding DNA: TGCAGCGTTCAGGGACAGCCGAACACTGAAGCTTTCTTT.

This clone was recorded a few times. The J gene is TRBJ1-3, the V gene TRBV15, with D possibly matching TRBD1 (5 bases). Trimming removed 5 bases at V and 0 bases at J, with 14 bases between. This CDR3 region has 16 residues. Looked up from germline, CDR1 is LNHNV and CDR2 is YYDKDF (reference sequence). CDR3: CATSRRRQTSGNTIYF. The CDR3 DNA follows: TGTGCCACCAGCCGCCGGAGACAGACCTCTGGAAACACCATATATTTT. Full variable domain (remainder filled in from reference TRBV15 and TRBJ1-3): DAMVIQNPRYQVTQFGKPVTLSCSQTLNHNVMYWYQQKSSQAPKLLFHYYDKDFNNEADTPDNFQSRRPNTSFCFLDIRSPGLGDTAMYLCATSRRRQTSGNTIYFGEGSWLTVV.

The rearrangement uses TRBV9 and TRBJ1-1, with D perhaps matching TRBD1 (6 bases). CDR3 length equals 14 residues. V was trimmed by 4 bases and J by 1 base, leaving 11 bases between them. Germline V gives CDR1 SGDLS, CDR2 YYNGEE. The CDR3 bases are TGTGCCAGCAGCCCCGGACAGAGGAACACTGAAGCTTTCTTT. It specifies CASSPGQRNTEAFF.

The chain is built from TRBV7-8 and TRBJ1-4, with 8 nucleotides matching TRBD1. V was clipped by 3 bases and J by 7 bases; unmatched bases: 16. This CDR3 spans 18 amino acids. From germline, CDR1 is SGHVS and CDR2 FQNEAQ. The CDR3 nucleotides are TGTGCCAGCAGCTTGATACGAAGGTGGACAGGGCAGGGTGAAAAACTGTTTTTT. This gives the protein CASSLIRRWTGQGEKLFF.

The genes are TRBV9 and TRBJ2-2, with TRBD2 as a possible D gene (5 bases). The V end was cut by 6 bases, the J end by 3 bases, with 12 bases between. The CDR3 length is 14 residues. Germline CDR1 is SGDLS and CDR2 is YYNGEE. CDR3 DNA sequence: TGTGCCAGCACCTTCTACGGGGACACCGGGGAGCTGTTTTTT. Encoded protein: CASTFYGDTGELFF.

The chain joins TRBV7-2 to TRBJ1-6; D not resolved. The CDR3 length is 15 residues. Germline-derived CDR1 and CDR2 are SGHTA and FQGNSA. Between the trimmed V and J ends, which lost 7 bases and 7 bases, there was a span of 17 bases. The CDR3 DNA sequence: TGTGCCAGCACTCTATCAGCAAACAGCAATTCACCCCTCCACTTT. This codes for CASTLSANSNSPLHF.

The chain joins TRBV6-2 or TRBV6-3 to TRBJ1-2, with 7 bases aligning to TRBD1. The trim removed 6 bases at V and 8 bases at J, leaving 12 bases unmatched. This CDR3 has 14 amino acids. Germline CDR1 is MNHEY and CDR2 is SVGEGT. CDR3 loop: CASRYRGGQGGYTF. The CDR3 bases are TGTGCCAGCAGGTACAGGGGCGGACAAGGGGGCTACACCTTC.

Details on this clone: One end of the junction is discordant with germline, which a read error may explain. The chain uses TRBV4-3 and TRBJ2-3, with 8 bases fitting TRBD2. CDR3 length: 16 residues. The germline CDR1 and CDR2 sequences are LGHNA and YSLEER. The CDR3 is CASSQGGGGRGDTQYF. CDR3 sequence (DNA): TGCGCCAGCAGTCAAGGCGGCGGGGGGAGGGGAGATACGCAGTATTTT.

The chain links TRBV4-1 to TRBJ1-1; D remains ambiguous. The CDR3 sequence is 14 residues long. Germline V lookup: CDR1 MGHRA, CDR2 YSYEKL. V shed 0 bases and J shed 6 bases, with 11 bases lying between them. The CDR3 here is CASSQDPAGSEAFF. The DNA of the CDR3 is TGCGCCAGCAGCCAAGACCCCGCGGGGTCTGAAGCTTTCTTT.

As for this clone: At the DNA level, this CDR3 is encoded by other sequences in the same sample as well. The rearrangement joins TRBV20-1 to TRBJ1-2, with TRBD1 matching 7 bases. J gave up 8 bases and V 3 bases, and 6 bases lay outside the gene matches. The CDR3 contains 12 residues. Germline assignment: CDR1 DFQATT and CDR2 SNEGSKA (reference sequence). The CDR3 DNA is TGCAGTGCTAGTAGGGGGCTGGACGGCTACACCTTC. Amino acids: CSASRGLDGYTF.

The J gene is TRBJ2-2, the V gene TRBV5-6, with TRBD1 matching 7 bases. The CDR3 contains 16 residues. Germline-derived CDR1 and CDR2 are SGHDT and YYEEEE. V shed 1 base and J 3 bases; nucleotides not matched to a gene: 6. The CDR3 region has the DNA TGTGCCAGCAGCTTGTCCGGGACAGAATACACCGGGGAGCTGTTTTTT. Translated: CASSLSGTEYTGELFF.

This clone was observed once. The chain combines TRBV23-1 with TRBJ1-2; 8 bases agree with TRBD1. TRBV23-1 carries the ORF label, with uncertain function. J gave up 4 bases and V 6 bases, and 16 bases lay outside the gene matches. This CDR3 comprises 17 residues. CDR3 amino acids: CASSLRGPDRATYGYTF. CDR3 DNA: TGCGCCAGCAGCCTGAGAGGTCCGGACAGGGCCACCTATGGCTACACCTTC.

The table lists this clone with a count of one. The chain links TRBV3-1 (or the pseudogene TRBV3-2) to TRBJ1-3, with a weak D call TRBD1 (5 bases). The ends were cut back, 5 bases at V and 7 bases at J, with 18 bases in the middle. Per germline, CDR1 LGHDT and CDR2 YNNKEL (reference sequence). The CDR3 sequence is 15 residues long. Here the CDR3 reads CASSGAGSGWNTIYF. The CDR3 DNA reads as TGTGCCAGCAGCGGGGCGGGATCTGGTTGGAACACCATATATTTT.

This clone occurred once. The chain links TRBV4-1 to TRBJ2-2; weak D call: TRBD2 (6 bases). Per germline, CDR1 MGHRA and CDR2 YSYEKL. V lost 5 bases and J lost 2, with 12 bases in between. This CDR3 has 15 residues. For the CDR3, the DNA is TGCGCCAGCAGCTTACCGGGACTCAACACCGGGGAGCTGTTTTTT. Amino acids: CASSLPGLNTGELFF.

The rearrangement links TRBV10-3 to TRBJ2-3; D might be TRBD2 (7 bases). V dropped 0 bases and J dropped 4 bases, with 17 bases sitting between them. Germline V CDR1 and CDR2: ENHRY, SYGVKD. This CDR3 is built from 17 residues. CDR3 loop: CAISESRGGPGPDTQYF. The CDR3 bases are TGTGCCATCAGTGAGTCGAGGGGGGGGCCGGGCCCAGATACGCAGTATTTT.

In this sample, this clone turned up a few times. The chain is built from TRBV11-2 and TRBJ2-3; weak D call: TRBD2 (6 bases). V was shortened by 0 bases and J by 1 base, with 14 bases between the two germline ends. Germline assignment: CDR1 SGHAT and CDR2 FQNNGV. The CDR3 covers 17 residues. Written as DNA, the CDR3 is TGTGCCAGCAGCTTAGATCATGGTAGCGGAGGCACAGATACGCAGTATTTT. Amino acid sequence: CASSLDHGSGGTDTQYF.

This chain connects TRBV29-1 to TRBJ2-1, with D possibly matching TRBD1 (6 bases). Trimming took off 3 bases at V and 0 bases at J, with 15 bases between the two ends. This CDR3 has 16 residues. Germline V gene lookup returns CDR1 SQVTM and CDR2 ANQGSEA. The CDR3 loop is CSVDDRQANSYNEQFF. As DNA, the CDR3 is TGCAGCGTTGATGACAGACAGGCCAACTCCTACAATGAGCAGTTCTTC.

The chain combines TRBV12-3 or TRBV12-4 with TRBJ1-4; the D is unclear. V lost 5 bases to trimming and J lost 8 bases, with 12 bases between them. This CDR3 contains 13 residues. CDR3 in DNA: TGTGCCAGCAGTACTCGTGTCCGCGAAAAACTGTTTTTT. It yields the protein CASSTRVREKLFF.